A single sample gave rise to the 24 T cell receptor beta chains below, sequenced in a study of CD8+CD57+ T cells in acquired aplastic anemia. Genomic DNA was employed as the template in profiling TCR beta VDJ and CDR3. TCRdb recomputed calls from the reads with MiXCR, one row per CDR3 protein. The sample carries about 70,000 distinct CDR3 sequences, roughly 50% recorded once. Sequencing input: sorted CD4+, CD8+, or CD8+CD57+ T cells (not recorded which) from PBMCs. These receptors were taken from a human donor in good health, serving as a control.

The V gene is TRBV29-1, the J gene TRBJ2-2; D is ambiguous. Germline V gene lookup returns CDR1 SQVTM and CDR2 ANQGSEA. Trimming cost V 4 bases and J 0 bases, with 9 bases left between them. This CDR3 has 14 residues. The CDR3 DNA follows: TGCAGCGTTGTTTGGCAGGCGAACACCGGGGAGCTGTTTTTT. Protein: CSVVWQANTGELFF.

This clonotype was recorded once. The final CDR3 position lacks the conserved phenylalanine or tryptophan, pointing to a likely read error. The rearrangement links TRBV19 to TRBJ2-7; D might be TRBD1 or TRBD2, each matching 5 bases. The CDR3 is 14 residues long. From germline, CDR1 is LNHDA and CDR2 SQIVND (reference sequence). CDR3 loop: CASSPGTRVYEQYL. The DNA of the CDR3 is TGCGCCAGCAGTCCCGGGACCCGAGTCTACGAGCAGTACCTC.

V usage is TRBV9 and J usage is TRBJ1-2; no clear D. The germline gives CDR1 SGDLS, CDR2 YYNGEE. The CDR3 contains 13 residues. V lost 0 bases and J 4 bases, leaving 7 bases between the germline ends. CDR3 nucleotides: TGTGCCAGCAGCGTAGTGGCAGCCTATGGCTACACCTTC. Translation gives CASSVVAAYGYTF. The full variable domain, its missing parts supplied by reference TRBV9 and TRBJ1-2, is DSGVTQTPKHLITATGQRVTLRCSPRSGDLSVYWYQQSLDQGLQFLIQYYNGEERAKGNILERFSAQQFPDLHSELNLSSLELGDSALYFCASSVVAAYGYTFGSGTRLTVV.

V is TRBV6-1 and J is TRBJ2-7; TRBD1 is a possible D gene (6 bases). The CDR3 length is 15 residues. CDR1 and CDR2 from the germline V gene are MNHNS and SASEGT. V lost 6 bases and J lost 7, with 22 bases in between. The CDR3 reads CASSEAQGPSVEQYF. CDR3 DNA sequence: TGTGCCAGCAGCGAGGCACAGGGACCGTCTGTGGAGCAGTACTTC.

V gene TRBV20-1 combines with J gene TRBJ1-3, with D unclear. V gave up 1 base and J gave up 2 bases, with 6 bases separating them. The CDR3 covers 13 residues. The germline V gene has CDR1 DFQATT and CDR2 SNEGSKA (reference sequence). The CDR3 nucleotides are TGCAGTGCTAGAGGTACCACTGGAAACACCATATATTTT. Translation gives CSARGTTGNTIYF.

This clonotype was seen repeatedly, ten times or more. V is TRBV4-1 and J is TRBJ2-7; D remains unclear. Germline lookup yields CDR1 MGHRA and CDR2 YSYEKL. The V and J ends lost 4 bases and 3 bases respectively, with 10 bases between them. The CDR3 is 13 amino acids. The CDR3 reads CASSPRLNYEQYF. The CDR3 DNA is TGCGCCAGCAGCCCCCGACTTAACTACGAGCAGTACTTC.

This chain connects TRBV10-3 to TRBJ2-7; the match to TRBD2 covers 14 bases. The CDR3 is 17 residues long. Germline loops: CDR1 ENHRY, CDR2 SYGVKD. Trimming removed 8 bases from V and 5 bases from J; junction bases left unmatched: 14. For the CDR3, the DNA is TGTGCCATCGTCCGTCCCAGACTAGCGGGAGGGCTCGACGAGCAGTACTTC. Protein product: CAIVRPRLAGGLDEQYF.

This sequence joins TRBV7-9 and TRBJ1-1, with D possibly TRBD1 on 6 matching bases. Germline V gene lookup returns CDR1 SEHNR and CDR2 FQNEAQ (reference sequence). The ends were cut back, 4 bases at V and 6 bases at J, with 15 bases in the middle. The CDR3 is 14 amino acids. DNA for the CDR3: TGTGCCAGCAGCTCGCTACAGGGAGTCCCTGAAGCTTTCTTT. Residues: CASSSLQGVPEAFF.

The chain carries TRBV12-3 or TRBV12-4 and TRBJ2-1; D perhaps matches TRBD1 (5 bases). V lost 2 bases and J 5 bases, leaving 13 bases between the germline ends. This CDR3 has 15 amino acids. CDR3 protein: CASSLMDKLNNEQFF. CDR3 nucleotides: TGTGCCAGCAGTTTAATGGACAAACTAAACAATGAGCAGTTCTTC.

By share, this clonotype counts as medium-sized (0.01 to 0.1%). V is TRBV7-9 and J is TRBJ1-2; D is unclear. Trimming shortened V by 3 bases and J by 2 bases, and 7 bases separated the two germline ends. The V gene's germline CDR1 is SEHNR and CDR2 FQNEAQ (reference sequence). The CDR3 extends over 13 amino acids. The CDR3 here is CASSLTANYGYTF. The CDR3 nucleotides are TGTGCCAGCAGCTTGACGGCGAACTATGGCTACACCTTC. Full variable domain (rest looked up from reference TRBV7-9 and TRBJ1-2): DTGVSQNPRHKITKRGQNVTFRCDPISEHNRLYWYRQTLGQGPEFLTYFQNEAQLEKSRLLSDRFSAERPKGSFSTLEIQRTEQGDSAMYLCASSLTANYGYTFGSGTRLTVV.

V and J are TRBV6-1 and TRBJ2-7; 7 bases are shared with TRBD2. The CDR3 length is 12 residues. Trimming cost V 8 bases and J 2 bases; bases outside gene matches: 3. Per the germline V gene, CDR1 is MNHNS and CDR2 is SASEGT. The CDR3 region is CASPGLTYEQYF. CDR3 bases: TGTGCCAGCCCGGGACTAACCTACGAGCAGTACTTC.

The chain couples TRBV7-3 to TRBJ2-2; D uncertain. CDR1 SGHTA and CDR2 FQGTGA come from the germline V gene. Trimming shortened V by 5 bases and J by 8 bases, and 9 bases separated the two germline ends. The CDR3 covers 12 residues. CDR3 nucleotides: TGTGCCAGCAGCCCCCTAGGAGGGGAGCTGTTTTTT. Protein: CASSPLGGELFF. Using reference TRBV7-3 and TRBJ2-2 for the parts outside the CDR3, the full variable domain is GAGVSQTPSNKVTEKGKYVELRCDPISGHTALYWYRQSLGQGPEFLIYFQGTGAADDSGLPNDRFFAVRPEGSVSTLKIQRTERGDSAVYLCASSPLGGELFFGEGSRLTVL.

V usage is TRBV25-1 and J usage is TRBJ1-1, with a weak D call TRBD1 (5 bases). Trimming took off 8 bases at V and 5 bases at J, with 12 bases between the two ends. This CDR3 region has 12 residues. Per germline, CDR1 MGHDK and CDR2 SYGVNS. In DNA form, the CDR3 reads TGTGCCAGCTGGGGCCGGTTGACTGAAGCTTTCTTT. Amino acid sequence: CASWGRLTEAFF. The variable domain in full, with the rest retrieved from reference TRBV25-1 and TRBJ1-1, is EADIYQTPRYLVIGTGKKITLECSQTMGHDKMYWYQQDPGMELHLIHYSYGVNSTEKGDLSSESTVSRIRTEHFPLTLESARPSHTSQYLCASWGRLTEAFFGQGTRLTVV.

The count of this clonotype is one. Since the CDR3 does not end with the conserved phenylalanine or tryptophan, this likely comes from a read error. The limits of the CDR3 on the DNA are not certain, so only TCRdb's listed CDR3 is given. V usage is TRBV19 and J usage is TRBJ2-3; the D call of TRBD1 is as the table states it, not checked on the DNA. The V gene's germline CDR1 is LNHDA and CDR2 SQIVND (reference sequence). The CDR3 is 12 residues long, counting both termini. The CDR3 here is CASGGWGDTRYL.

The chain recombines TRBV11-3 with TRBJ2-5, with D tentatively TRBD1 or TRBD2 (5 bases each). This CDR3 is built from 14 residues. Germline loops: CDR1 SGHNT, CDR2 YENEEA. The V end lost 3 bases, the J end lost 6 bases, and 14 bases lay between the germline ends. CDR3 residues: CASSLDGGRKTQYF. Written as DNA, the CDR3 is TGTGCCAGCAGCTTGGATGGGGGTAGGAAGACCCAGTACTTC.

The CDR3 nucleotides are TGTGCCAGCAGCTTAAGACCGGGGGTAGACTACGAGCAGTACTTC. Its translation: CASSLRPGVDYEQYF. The chain carries TRBV7-3 and TRBJ2-7, with TRBD2 as a possible D gene (6 bases). There are 15 residues in the CDR3. Trimming took 1 base from V and 3 from J, leaving 13 bases between them. Germline V gene lookup returns CDR1 SGHTA and CDR2 FQGTGA.

This clonotype occurred once. This chain links TRBV4-1 with TRBJ2-1; TRBD2 aligns across 9 bases. Germline V gene sequence: CDR1 MGHRA, CDR2 YSYEKL. Unmatched junction bases numbered 2, after V lost 1 base and J lost 1 base. The CDR3 spans 16 residues. CDR3 sequence (DNA): TGCGCCAGCAGCCAAGGCCTAGCGGGGTCCTACAATGAGCAGTTCTTC. Translated, it gives CASSQGLAGSYNEQFF.

This clonotype showed up just once. The chain has TRBV10-3 and TRBJ1-2; D possibly corresponds to TRBD1 (5 bases). V was cut by 2 bases and J by 8 bases, with 9 bases left in between. Germline V gene data show CDR1 as ENHRY and CDR2 as SYGVKD. The CDR3 extends over 12 amino acids. The CDR3 sequence: CAISEEGDGYTF. The CDR3 DNA is TGTGCCATCAGTGAGGAAGGGGACGGCTACACCTTC.

J is TRBJ2-7 and V is TRBV15, with 8 bases fitting TRBD2. The CDR3 has 13 amino acids. The germline V gene encodes CDR1 LNHNV and CDR2 YYDKDF (reference sequence). The J segment lost 9 bases and the V segment lost 5 bases, leaving 9 bases of the junction unmatched. Here the CDR3 reads CATSLDTGGLQYF. The CDR3 nucleotides read TGTGCCACCAGCCTGGACACGGGGGGGTTGCAGTACTTC.

This chain uses TRBV29-1 with TRBJ2-1; 8 bases are shared with TRBD1. Germline lookup yields CDR1 SQVTM and CDR2 ANQGSEA. CDR3 size: 13 residues. J lost 8 bases, V lost 5 bases, and 8 bases had no gene match. The CDR3 is CSVKTTGDHEQFF. For the CDR3, the DNA is TGCAGCGTTAAGACGACAGGGGATCATGAGCAGTTCTTC.

The chain recombines TRBV19 with TRBJ1-5; the match to TRBD1 covers 8 bases. Germline loops: CDR1 LNHDA, CDR2 SQIVND (reference sequence). This CDR3 is built from 13 residues. V lost 9 bases and J lost 11; bases outside the gene matches: 12. The CDR3 DNA reads as TGTGCCAGCAGGGGACAGGCCAGAGGGACCCAGCATTTT. Its translation is CASRGQARGTQHF.

For this clonotype: A junction boundary mismatches the germline segment, possibly from a read error. The chain employs TRBV24-1 and TRBJ2-5; 9 nucleotides match TRBD1. The CDR3 extends over 14 amino acids. The germline gives CDR1 KGHDR, CDR2 SFDVKD. CDR3 residues: CATGDSGQGPTQYF. The CDR3 DNA sequence: TGTGCCACCGGTGATTCGGGACAGGGCCCGACCCAGTACTTC.

The V call is TRBV25-1, the J call TRBJ2-7; a possible D gene is TRBD2 (6 bases). Germline-derived CDR1 and CDR2 are MGHDK and SYGVNS. This CDR3 is built from 11 residues. Trimming took off 9 bases at V and 3 bases at J, with 9 bases between the two ends. DNA for the CDR3: TGTGCCAGTCTGCGGGACTACGAGCAGTACTTC. Encoded protein: CASLRDYEQYF.

The V call is TRBV24-1, the J call TRBJ2-5, with 9 bases matching TRBD1. This CDR3 region has 14 residues. Looked up from germline, CDR1 is KGHDR and CDR2 is SFDVKD. After removal of 5 bases from V and 5 bases from J, the junction contained 5 bases not matched to a gene. The CDR3 here is CATSASGTGETQYF. CDR3 DNA: TGTGCCACCAGTGCCTCCGGGACAGGGGAGACCCAGTACTTC.